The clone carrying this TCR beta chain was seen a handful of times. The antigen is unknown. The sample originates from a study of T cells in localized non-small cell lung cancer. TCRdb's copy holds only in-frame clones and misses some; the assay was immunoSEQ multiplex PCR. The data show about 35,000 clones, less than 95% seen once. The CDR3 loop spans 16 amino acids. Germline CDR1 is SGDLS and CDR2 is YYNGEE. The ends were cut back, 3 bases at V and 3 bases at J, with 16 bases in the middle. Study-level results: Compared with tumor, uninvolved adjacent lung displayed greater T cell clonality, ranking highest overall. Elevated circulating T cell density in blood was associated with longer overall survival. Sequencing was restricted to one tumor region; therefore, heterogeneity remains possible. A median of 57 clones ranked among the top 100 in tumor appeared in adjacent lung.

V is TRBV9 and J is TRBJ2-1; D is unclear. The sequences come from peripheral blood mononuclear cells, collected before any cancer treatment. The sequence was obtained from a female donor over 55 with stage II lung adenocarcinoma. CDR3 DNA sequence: TGTGCCAGCAGCGACCCTGGGCACAAGTTCTACAATGAGCAGTTCTTC. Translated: CASSDPGHKFYNEQFF.